One and the same sample provided the 29 T cell receptor beta chains below, sequenced in a study of siplizumab effects on memory and regulatory T cells. Only in-frame clones appear in the TCRdb table, and some are missing; sequencing was by immunoSEQ multiplex PCR. The repertoire holds fewer than 85,000 clones, with around 90% as singletons. The source material was Tregs sorted from blood. The origin of the receptors is a human donor in good health.

The chain links TRBV10-3 to TRBJ2-3; TRBD2 matches 8 bases. With V trimmed by 4 bases and J by 3 bases, 9 bases remained unmatched. Germline CDR1 ENHRY, CDR2 SYGVKD. The CDR3 totals 16 residues. CDR3 bases: TGTGCCATCAGTGGGGAGCGGGGGACTGGGACAGATACGCAGTATTTT. Its translation: CAISGERGTGTDTQYF.

The chain carries TRBV19 and TRBJ1-2, with no clear D. V shed 5 bases and J shed 5 bases, with 18 bases lying between them. Germline V gene sequence: CDR1 LNHDA, CDR2 SQIVND (reference sequence). The CDR3 extends over 15 amino acids. This CDR3 reads CASSPEPLGGYGYTF. The CDR3, as DNA: TGTGCCAGTAGTCCCGAGCCGTTGGGCGGGTATGGCTACACCTTC.

The chain has TRBV2 and TRBJ2-2, with 7 bases matching TRBD1. The CDR3 runs to 15 residues. Trimming cost V 6 bases and J 4 bases; bases outside gene matches: 8. Germline V gives CDR1 SNHLY, CDR2 FYNNEI. This CDR3 is CASRNRDSATGELFF. The CDR3 DNA reads as TGTGCCAGCAGGAACCGGGACAGTGCCACCGGGGAGCTGTTTTTT.

CDR3 region: CASGSGRVIYGYTF. The CDR3 bases are TGTGCCAGCGGCTCGGGGCGGGTAATCTATGGCTACACCTTC. The rearrangement links TRBV19 to TRBJ1-2; a possible D gene is TRBD1 (5 bases). The CDR3 runs to 14 residues. Trimming stripped 9 bases from V and 4 bases from J, with 18 bases between. Germline values: CDR1 LNHDA, CDR2 SQIVND (reference sequence). The entire variable domain, with the rest obtained from reference TRBV19 and TRBJ1-2, is as follows: DGGITQSPKYLFRKEGQNVTLSCEQNLNHDAMYWYRQDPGQGLRLIYYSQIVNDFQKGDIAEGYSVSREKKESFPLTVTSAQKNPTAFYLCASGSGRVIYGYTFGSGTRLTVV.

V is TRBV7-2 and J is TRBJ2-5; weak D call: TRBD1 (6 bases). The germline V gene has CDR1 SGHTA and CDR2 FQGNSA. CDR3 size: 15 residues. Trimming took 5 bases from V and 1 from J, leaving 14 bases between them. The CDR3 coding sequence is TGTGCCAGCAGCCTACAGGGCAGACCCCAAGAGACCCAGTACTTC. Protein product: CASSLQGRPQETQYF.

The genes are TRBV19 and TRBJ2-5, with a tentative D call TRBD2 (6 bases). Matching the DNA end better, TRBJ2-7 makes the J call doubtful. Germline loops: CDR1 LNHDA, CDR2 SQIVND (reference sequence). CDR3 length equals 16 residues. CDR3 loop: CASSPARDSILREQYF. DNA of the CDR3: TGTGCCAGTAGTCCTGCTAGGGACTCAATCCTACGCGAGCAGTACTTC.

V is TRBV9 and J is TRBJ2-5; TRBD2 aligns across 10 bases. Losses at the gene ends were 0 bases for V and 2 bases for J; bases not matched to a gene: 4. Germline values: CDR1 SGDLS, CDR2 YYNGEE. The CDR3 is 16 residues long. The CDR3 nucleotides read TGTGCCAGCAGCGTAGCACTAGCGGGGCAACAAGAGACCCAGTACTTC. Translating gives CASSVALAGQQETQYF.

This clone was detected once. The chain employs TRBV15 and TRBJ1-2; D is ambiguous. Trimming cost V 5 bases and J 0 bases, with 7 bases left between them. CDR1 and CDR2 from the germline V gene are LNHNV and YYDKDF (reference sequence). The CDR3 is 13 amino acids. The CDR3, as DNA: TGTGCCACCAGCGGAGGGACTAACTATGGCTACACCTTC. Protein: CATSGGTNYGYTF.

This clone was counted once. The CDR3 loop reads CASSDGDGGRDEQFF. CDR3 bases: TGTGCCAGCAGTGACGGGGACGGCGGGCGGGATGAGCAGTTCTTC. The chain is built from TRBV6-4 and TRBJ2-1; D tentatively reads TRBD1 or TRBD2 (5 bases each). Germline CDR1 and CDR2: MRHNA and SNTAGT. Deletions cut 2 bases from V and 8 bases from J, with 16 bases between. There are 15 residues in the CDR3.

The gene calls are TRBV5-1 and TRBJ2-2; no clear D gene. Germline V gene lookup returns CDR1 SGHRS and CDR2 YFSETQ. V was cut by 4 bases and J by 5 bases, with 15 bases left in between. The CDR3 length is 15 residues. CDR3 coding DNA: TGCGCCAGCAGCCCGAGCCCTATGGGAACCGGGGAGCTGTTTTTT. It is translated as CASSPSPMGTGELFF.

In its sample, this clone was seen a few times. V usage is TRBV5-1 and J usage is TRBJ2-3; 10 bases map to TRBD2. Germline V gene lookup returns CDR1 SGHRS and CDR2 YFSETQ. J gave up 0 bases and V 3 bases, and 10 bases lay outside the gene matches. This CDR3 contains 18 residues. In nucleotides, the CDR3 is TGCGCCAGCAGCTCGGGAGGTACTAGCGGGGTTAGCACAGATACGCAGTATTTT. Amino acids: CASSSGGTSGVSTDTQYF.

CDR3 nucleotide sequence: TGTGCCAGCACCACCCGTGCGGACCTCTATGGCTACACCTTC. Amino acids: CASTTRADLYGYTF. The J gene is TRBJ1-2, the V gene TRBV28; D gene unclear. Germline lookup yields CDR1 MDHEN and CDR2 SYDVKM. The CDR3 is 14 residues long. V lost 7 bases and J lost 4, with 16 bases in between.

The genes are TRBV6-1 and TRBJ2-5; D is perhaps TRBD1 (6 bases). Looked up from germline, CDR1 is MNHNS and CDR2 is SASEGT. The length of the CDR3 is 11 residues. CDR3 coding DNA: TGTTTTACAGGGAGCCGAGAGACCCAGTACTTC. It translates to CFTGSRETQYF.

In its sample, this clone was seen once. The rearrangement uses TRBV28 and TRBJ2-5; the D is unclear. This CDR3 contains 12 residues. Trimming stripped 4 bases from V and 3 bases from J, with 6 bases between. Per germline, CDR1 MDHEN and CDR2 SYDVKM. The CDR3 coding sequence is TGTGCCAGCAGTTATACGAAAGAGACCCAGTACTTC. Translated, it gives CASSYTKETQYF.

CDR3 residues: CASSVAGSLYQETQYF. The CDR3 region has the DNA TGTGCCAGCAGCGTAGCGGGAAGCCTGTACCAAGAGACCCAGTACTTC. The V and J genes are TRBV9 and TRBJ2-5, with D perhaps TRBD2 (5 bases). The CDR3 covers 16 residues. Per the germline V gene, CDR1 is SGDLS and CDR2 is YYNGEE. V lost 0 bases, J lost 0 bases, and 12 bases lay in between.

This clone was detected only once. Other DNA sequences of this sample code for an identical CDR3. This chain joins TRBV6-6 and TRBJ1-5; 7 nucleotides agree with TRBD1. Germline CDR1 MNHNY, CDR2 SVGAGI (reference sequence). Losses at the gene ends were 6 bases for V and 3 bases for J; bases not matched to a gene: 5. The CDR3 covers 14 residues. CDR3 sequence reads: CASRHTGDNQPQHF. The CDR3 coding sequence is TGTGCCAGCAGACATACAGGGGACAATCAGCCCCAGCATTTT.

The chain has TRBV7-2 and TRBJ1-3; 7 nucleotides line up with TRBD1. The CDR3 is 16 amino acids. J gave up 2 bases and V 4 bases, and 8 bases lay outside the gene matches. Germline V gene lookup returns CDR1 SGHTA and CDR2 FQGNSA. CDR3 sequence: CASSWIRTGAGNTIYF. The CDR3 coding sequence is TGTGCCAGCAGCTGGATCCGAACAGGGGCTGGAAACACCATATATTTT.

The chain uses TRBV6-5 and TRBJ2-5, with 10 nucleotides matching TRBD1. Germline V CDR1 and CDR2: MNHEY, SVGAGI. The CDR3 runs 15 residues. V lost 5 bases, J lost 10 bases, and 13 bases stayed unmatched. The CDR3 sequence is CASSTRQGAKKSQYF. In DNA, the CDR3 is TGTGCCAGCAGTACGAGACAGGGGGCGAAGAAAAGCCAGTACTTC.

The rearrangement uses TRBV10-3 and TRBJ1-6; D might be TRBD1 (5 bases). This CDR3 has 17 amino acids. The germline gives CDR1 ENHRY, CDR2 SYGVKD. Trimming shortened V by 0 bases and J by 10 bases, and 19 bases separated the two germline ends. The CDR3: CAISESKGTYNQSPLHF. Written as DNA, the CDR3 is TGTGCCATCAGTGAGTCGAAAGGGACCTATAATCAGTCACCCCTCCACTTT.

The table lists this clone with a few counts. This sample also contains other DNA sequences that code for the same CDR3. The V gene is TRBV11-2, the J gene TRBJ2-5, with D uncertain. Germline V gives CDR1 SGHAT, CDR2 FQNNGV. V gave up 1 base and J gave up 5 bases, with 2 bases separating them. The CDR3 has 11 amino acids. The CDR3 region has the DNA TGTGCCAGCAGCTTAGGGGAGACCCAGTACTTC. Amino acids: CASSLGETQYF.

The genes are TRBV4-1 and TRBJ2-3; 11 bases line up with TRBD2. Germline assignment: CDR1 MGHRA and CDR2 YSYEKL. The CDR3 is 16 amino acids. Losses at the gene ends were 3 bases for V and 3 bases for J; bases not matched to a gene: 5. CDR3 amino acids: CASSHPPSGGTDTQYF. The CDR3 nucleotides read TGCGCCAGCAGCCACCCCCCTAGCGGGGGGACAGATACGCAGTATTTT.

The chain has TRBV7-6 and TRBJ1-2; D is uncertain. Germline V gene data show CDR1 as SGHVS and CDR2 as FNYEAQ. The CDR3 contains 14 residues. Trimming stripped 2 bases from V and 3 bases from J, with 10 bases between. CDR3 bases: TGTGCCAGCAGCTTACCTGGACGACACTATGGCTACACCTTC. Its protein is CASSLPGRHYGYTF.

The genes are TRBV30 and TRBJ1-5; D remains unclear. CDR1 is GTSNPN and CDR2 is SVGIG in the germline V gene (reference sequence). V was shortened by 7 bases and J by 3 bases, with 13 bases between the two germline ends. The CDR3 contains 13 residues. The CDR3 protein is CAFSRALNQPQHF. As DNA, the CDR3 is TGTGCCTTCTCAAGAGCTCTCAATCAGCCCCAGCATTTT.

This chain uses TRBV28 with TRBJ2-5, with 11 positions matching TRBD1. The end of the DNA aligns better with TRBJ2-7, so the J call may be wrong. Germline CDR1 is MDHEN and CDR2 is SYDVKM. The CDR3 loop spans 15 amino acids. CDR3 sequence (DNA): TGTGCCAGCAGACCCCGGGACAGGGGGGCCTACGAGCAGTACTTC. Protein product: CASRPRDRGAYEQYF.

The chain's CDR3 is CASWDTSSYNEQFF. In nucleotides, the CDR3 is TGTGCCAGCTGGGACACCAGCTCCTACAATGAGCAGTTCTTC. V and J are TRBV6-6 and TRBJ2-1; D is perhaps TRBD1 (6 bases). Deletions cut 8 bases from V and 0 bases from J, with 11 bases between. The CDR3 runs 14 residues. The germline V gene has CDR1 MNHNY and CDR2 SVGAGI (reference sequence).

This sequence joins TRBV5-4 and TRBJ2-5; D is undetermined. Between the trimmed V and J ends, which lost 0 bases and 5 bases, there was a span of 5 bases. This CDR3 contains 12 residues. Germline CDR1 and CDR2: SGHNT and YYREEE (reference sequence). The CDR3 spells CASSLAPETQYF. The CDR3 coding sequence is TGTGCCAGCAGCTTGGCCCCGGAGACCCAGTACTTC.

The chain is built from TRBV15 and TRBJ2-5; no clear D gene. The germline V and J ends were trimmed by 1 base and 5 bases, with 2 bases remaining between them. Germline V lookup: CDR1 LNHNV, CDR2 YYDKDF (reference sequence). This CDR3 is built from 11 residues. CDR3 nucleotides: TGTGCCACCAGCAGAGGCGAGACCCAGTACTTC. Translating gives CATSRGETQYF.

CDR3 DNA: TGCGCCAGCAGCTCGCCCCTGGGCACTGAAGCTTTCTTT. Its protein is CASSSPLGTEAFF. This sequence joins TRBV5-1 and TRBJ1-1; D unresolved. The V gene's germline CDR1 is SGHRS and CDR2 YFSETQ. This CDR3 region has 13 residues. With 3 bases removed from V and 4 bases from J, the gap between germline ends came to 10 bases.

The chain combines TRBV9 with TRBJ1-4; D not resolved. V was pared by 3 bases and J by 8 bases, with 20 bases between. This CDR3 has 16 residues. CDR1 is SGDLS and CDR2 is YYNGEE in the germline V gene. Written as DNA, the CDR3 is TGTGCCAGCAGCGCCGACATTCAGGCTTTCTCCGAAAAACTGTTTTTT. Its protein product is CASSADIQAFSEKLFF.